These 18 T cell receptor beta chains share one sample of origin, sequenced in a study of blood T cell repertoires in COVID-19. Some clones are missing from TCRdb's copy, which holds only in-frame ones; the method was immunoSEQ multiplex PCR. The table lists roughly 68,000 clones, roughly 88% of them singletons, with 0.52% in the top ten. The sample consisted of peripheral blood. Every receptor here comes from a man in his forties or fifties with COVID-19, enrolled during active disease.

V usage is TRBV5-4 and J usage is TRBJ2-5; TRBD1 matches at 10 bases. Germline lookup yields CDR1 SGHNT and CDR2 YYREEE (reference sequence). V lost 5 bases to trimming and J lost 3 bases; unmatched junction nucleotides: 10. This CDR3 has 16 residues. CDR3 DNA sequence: TGTGCCAGCAGGGAAGGGACAGGGGCCGGAAAAGAGACCCAGTACTTC. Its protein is CASREGTGAGKETQYF. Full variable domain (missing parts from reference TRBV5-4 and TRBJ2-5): ETGVTQSPTHLIKTRGQQVTLRCSSQSGHNTVSWYQQALGQGPQFIFQYYREEENGRGNFPPRFSGLQFPNYSSELNVNALELDDSALYLCASREGTGAGKETQYFGPGTRLLVL.

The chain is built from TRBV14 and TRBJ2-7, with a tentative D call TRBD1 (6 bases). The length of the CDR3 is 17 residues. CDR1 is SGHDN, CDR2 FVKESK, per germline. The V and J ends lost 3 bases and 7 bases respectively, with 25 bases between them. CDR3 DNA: TGTGCCAGCAGCCACTCTACCCGGCGGACAGCCAAGGGGGAGCAGTACTTC. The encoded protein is CASSHSTRRTAKGEQYF. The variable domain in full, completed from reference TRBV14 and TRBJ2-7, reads EAGVTQFPSHSVIEKGQTVTLRCDPISGHDNLYWYRRVMGKEIKFLLHFVKESKQDESGMPNNRFLAERTGGTYSTLKVQPAELEDSGVYFCASSHSTRRTAKGEQYFGPGTRLTVT.

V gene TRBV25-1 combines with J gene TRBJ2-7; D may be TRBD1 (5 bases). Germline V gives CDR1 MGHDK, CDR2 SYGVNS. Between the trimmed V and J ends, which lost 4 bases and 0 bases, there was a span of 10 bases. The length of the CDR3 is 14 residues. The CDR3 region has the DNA TGTGCCAGCAGTGCCCAGGGTTTCTCCTACGAGCAGTACTTC. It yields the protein CASSAQGFSYEQYF.

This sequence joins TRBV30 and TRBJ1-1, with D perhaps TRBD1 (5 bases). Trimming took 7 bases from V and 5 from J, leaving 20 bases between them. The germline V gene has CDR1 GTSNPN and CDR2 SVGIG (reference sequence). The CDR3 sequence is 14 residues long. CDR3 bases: TGTGCCTCCGCCGGGGGTTCACGCTCTACTGAAGCTTTCTTT. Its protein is CASAGGSRSTEAFF.

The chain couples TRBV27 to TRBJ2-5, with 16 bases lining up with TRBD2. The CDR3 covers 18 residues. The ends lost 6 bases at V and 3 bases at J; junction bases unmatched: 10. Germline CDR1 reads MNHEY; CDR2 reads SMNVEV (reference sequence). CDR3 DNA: TGTGCCAGCAGGCCGGGACTAGCGGGAGGGCCTTTCGAAGAGACCCAGTACTTC. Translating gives CASRPGLAGGPFEETQYF.

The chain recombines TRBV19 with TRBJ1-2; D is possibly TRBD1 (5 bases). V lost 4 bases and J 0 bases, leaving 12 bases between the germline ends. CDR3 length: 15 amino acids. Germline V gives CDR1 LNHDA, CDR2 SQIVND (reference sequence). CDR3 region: CASSRTGDANYGYTF. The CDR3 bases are TGTGCCAGTAGTAGAACAGGAGACGCTAACTATGGCTACACCTTC.

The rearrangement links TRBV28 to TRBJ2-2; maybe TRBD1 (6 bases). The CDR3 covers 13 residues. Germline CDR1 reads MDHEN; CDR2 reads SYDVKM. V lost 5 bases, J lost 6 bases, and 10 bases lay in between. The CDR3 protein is CASSGRGSGELFF. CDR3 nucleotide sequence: TGTGCCAGCAGTGGCAGGGGTTCCGGGGAGCTGTTTTTT. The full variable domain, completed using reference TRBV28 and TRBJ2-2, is DVKVTQSSRYLVKRTGEKVFLECVQDMDHENMFWYRQDPGLGLRLIYFSYDVKMKEKGDIPEGYSVSREKKERFSLILESASTNQTSMYLCASSGRGSGELFFGEGSRLTVL.

The CDR3 here is CASSTYRELFF. CDR3 sequence (DNA): TGTGCCAGCTCAACTTATCGGGAACTGTTTTTT. The chain has TRBV18 and TRBJ1-4, with D uncertain. This CDR3 is 11 amino acids long. V was shortened by 5 bases and J by 12 bases, with 10 bases between the two germline ends. Germline V gene data show CDR1 as KGHSH and CDR2 as LQKENI.

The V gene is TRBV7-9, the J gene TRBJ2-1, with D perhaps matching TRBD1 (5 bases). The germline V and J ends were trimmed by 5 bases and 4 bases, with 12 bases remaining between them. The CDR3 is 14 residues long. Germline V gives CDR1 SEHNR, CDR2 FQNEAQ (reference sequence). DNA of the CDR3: TGTGCCAGCAGCCCCCCGGACAAATACAATGAGCAGTTCTTC. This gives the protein CASSPPDKYNEQFF.

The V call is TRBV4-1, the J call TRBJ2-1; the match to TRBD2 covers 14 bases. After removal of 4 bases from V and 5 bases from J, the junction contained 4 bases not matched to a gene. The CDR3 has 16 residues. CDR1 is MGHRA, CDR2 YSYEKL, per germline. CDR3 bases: TGCGCCAGCAGCCTGCAGGGACTAGCGGGAGACAATGAGCAGTTCTTC. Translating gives CASSLQGLAGDNEQFF.

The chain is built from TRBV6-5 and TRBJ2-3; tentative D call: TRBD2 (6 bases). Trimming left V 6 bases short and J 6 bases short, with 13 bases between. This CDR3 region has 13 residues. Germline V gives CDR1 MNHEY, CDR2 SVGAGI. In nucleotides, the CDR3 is TGTGCCAGCAGGAGGGGAGGAGGGGATACGCAGTATTTT. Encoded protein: CASRRGGGDTQYF.

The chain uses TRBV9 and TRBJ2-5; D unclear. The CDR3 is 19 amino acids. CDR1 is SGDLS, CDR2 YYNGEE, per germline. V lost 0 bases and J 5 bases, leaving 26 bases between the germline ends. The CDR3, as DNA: TGTGCCAGCAGCGTAGAGCGAGGTGGTAAAAGTACCGATTTCGAGACCCAGTACTTC. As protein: CASSVERGGKSTDFETQYF.

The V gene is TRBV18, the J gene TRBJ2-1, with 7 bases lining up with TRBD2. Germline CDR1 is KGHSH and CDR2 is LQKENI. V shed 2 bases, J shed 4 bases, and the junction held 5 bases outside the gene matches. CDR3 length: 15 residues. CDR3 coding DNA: TGTGCCAGCTCACCAATGGCGGGAGAATACAATGAGCAGTTCTTC. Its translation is CASSPMAGEYNEQFF.

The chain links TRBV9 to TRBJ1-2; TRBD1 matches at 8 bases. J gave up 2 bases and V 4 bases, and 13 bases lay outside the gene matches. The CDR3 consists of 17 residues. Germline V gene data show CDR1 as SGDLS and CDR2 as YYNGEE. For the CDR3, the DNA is TGTGCCAGCAGCCCCTCGACAGGGGCCATTTCCAACTATGGCTACACCTTC. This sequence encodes CASSPSTGAISNYGYTF.

CDR3 sequence: CSVRRNRGQETQYF. For the CDR3, the DNA is TGCAGCGTTAGGAGAAACAGGGGGCAAGAGACCCAGTACTTC. The chain has TRBV29-1 and TRBJ2-5; 8 positions match TRBD1. Losses at the gene ends were 5 bases for V and 2 bases for J; bases not matched to a gene: 7. The germline gives CDR1 SQVTM, CDR2 ANQGSEA. The CDR3 totals 14 residues.

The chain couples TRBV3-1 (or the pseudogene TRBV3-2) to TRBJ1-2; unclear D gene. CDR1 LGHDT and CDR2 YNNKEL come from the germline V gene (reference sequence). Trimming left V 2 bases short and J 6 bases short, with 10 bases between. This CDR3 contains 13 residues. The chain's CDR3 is CASSQTGEDGYTF. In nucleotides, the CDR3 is TGTGCCAGCAGCCAAACCGGGGAAGATGGCTACACCTTC.

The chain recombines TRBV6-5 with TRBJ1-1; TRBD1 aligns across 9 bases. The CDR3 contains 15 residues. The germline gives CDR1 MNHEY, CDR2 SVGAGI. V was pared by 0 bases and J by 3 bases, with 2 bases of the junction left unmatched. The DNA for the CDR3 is TGTGCCAGCAGTTACTCGACAGGGGGGGACACTGAAGCTTTCTTT. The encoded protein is CASSYSTGGDTEAFF.

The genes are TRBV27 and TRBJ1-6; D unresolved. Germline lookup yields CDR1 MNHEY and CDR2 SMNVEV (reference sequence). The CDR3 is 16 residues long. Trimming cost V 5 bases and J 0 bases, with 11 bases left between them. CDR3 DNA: TGTGCCAGCAGTAAATTTGAGAGCTCCTATAATTCACCCCTCCACTTT. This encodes CASSKFESSYNSPLHF.